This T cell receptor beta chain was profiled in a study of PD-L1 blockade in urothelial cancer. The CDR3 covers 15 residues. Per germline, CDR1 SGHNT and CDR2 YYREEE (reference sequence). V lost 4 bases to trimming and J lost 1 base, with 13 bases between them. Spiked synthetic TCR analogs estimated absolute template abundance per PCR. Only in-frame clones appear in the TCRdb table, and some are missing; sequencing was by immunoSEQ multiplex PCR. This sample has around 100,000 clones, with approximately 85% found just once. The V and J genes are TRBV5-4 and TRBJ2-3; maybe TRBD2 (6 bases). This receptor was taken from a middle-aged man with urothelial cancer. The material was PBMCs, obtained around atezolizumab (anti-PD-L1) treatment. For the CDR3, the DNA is TGTGCCAGCAGCCGTCCGGGAGCCGGCACAGATACGCAGTATTTT. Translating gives CASSRPGAGTDTQYF.